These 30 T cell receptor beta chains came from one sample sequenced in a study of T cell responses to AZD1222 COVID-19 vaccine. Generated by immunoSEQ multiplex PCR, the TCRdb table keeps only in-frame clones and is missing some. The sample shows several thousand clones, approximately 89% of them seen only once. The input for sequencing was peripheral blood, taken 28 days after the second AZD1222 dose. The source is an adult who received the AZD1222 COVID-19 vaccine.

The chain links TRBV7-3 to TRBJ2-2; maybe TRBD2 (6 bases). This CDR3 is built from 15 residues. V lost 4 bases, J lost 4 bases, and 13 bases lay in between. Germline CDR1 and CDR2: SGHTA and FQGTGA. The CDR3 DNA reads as TGTGCCAGCAGCTCGTCAGCGCGGGGCACCGGGGAGCTGTTTTTT. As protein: CASSSSARGTGELFF.

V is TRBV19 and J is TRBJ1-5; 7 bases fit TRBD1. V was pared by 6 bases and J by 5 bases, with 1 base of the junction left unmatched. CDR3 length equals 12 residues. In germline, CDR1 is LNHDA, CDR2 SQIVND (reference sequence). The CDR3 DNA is TGTGCCAGTAGGACAGGGCATCAGCCCCAGCATTTT. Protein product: CASRTGHQPQHF.

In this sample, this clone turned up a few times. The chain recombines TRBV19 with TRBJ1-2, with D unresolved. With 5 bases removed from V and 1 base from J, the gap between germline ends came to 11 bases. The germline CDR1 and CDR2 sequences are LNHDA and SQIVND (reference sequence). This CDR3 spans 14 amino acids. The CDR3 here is CASSFGRGNYGYTF. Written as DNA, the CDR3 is TGTGCCAGTAGTTTTGGACGGGGTAACTATGGCTACACCTTC.

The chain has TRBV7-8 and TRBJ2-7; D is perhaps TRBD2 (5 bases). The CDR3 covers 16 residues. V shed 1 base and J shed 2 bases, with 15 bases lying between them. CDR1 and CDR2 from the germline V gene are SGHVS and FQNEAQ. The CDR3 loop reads CASSLVSGRNTYEQYV. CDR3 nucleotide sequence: TGTGCCAGCAGCTTAGTAAGTGGGAGAAACACCTACGAGCAGTACGTC.

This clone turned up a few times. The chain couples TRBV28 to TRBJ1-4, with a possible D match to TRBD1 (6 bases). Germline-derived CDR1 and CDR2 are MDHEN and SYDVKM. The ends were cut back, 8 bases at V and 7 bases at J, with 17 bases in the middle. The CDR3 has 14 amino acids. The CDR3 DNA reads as TGTGCCAGCGTTGTCGGGGGGGCCGGTGAAAAACTGTTTTTT. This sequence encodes CASVVGGAGEKLFF.

CDR3 residues: CASRPRGREQSEQFF. The CDR3 coding sequence is TGTGCCAGTAGACCTAGGGGGCGGGAGCAAAGTGAGCAGTTCTTC. This chain links TRBV19 with TRBJ2-1, with D perhaps matching TRBD1 or TRBD2 (7 bases each). The CDR3 extends over 15 amino acids. V dropped 6 bases and J dropped 9 bases, with 21 bases sitting between them. CDR1 and CDR2 (germline): LNHDA, SQIVND (reference sequence).

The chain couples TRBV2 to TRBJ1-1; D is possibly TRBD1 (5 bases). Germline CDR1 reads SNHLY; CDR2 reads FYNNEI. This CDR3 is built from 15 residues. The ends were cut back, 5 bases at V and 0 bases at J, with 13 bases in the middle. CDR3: CASSYRQTLNTEAFF. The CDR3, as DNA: TGTGCCAGCAGTTATAGACAGACCCTGAACACTGAAGCTTTCTTT.

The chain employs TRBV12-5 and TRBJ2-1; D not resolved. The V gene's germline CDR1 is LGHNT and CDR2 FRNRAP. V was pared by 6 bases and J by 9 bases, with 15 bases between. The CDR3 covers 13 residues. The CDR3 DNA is TGTGCTAGTGGCCGAGATGAGCTTAGTGAGCAGTTCTTC. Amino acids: CASGRDELSEQFF.

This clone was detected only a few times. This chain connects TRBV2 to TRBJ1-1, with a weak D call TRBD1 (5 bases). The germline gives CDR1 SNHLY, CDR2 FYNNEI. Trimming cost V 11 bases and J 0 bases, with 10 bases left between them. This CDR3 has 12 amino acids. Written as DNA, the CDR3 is TGTGCCGGGGGGGGTATGAACACTGAAGCTTTCTTT. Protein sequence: CAGGGMNTEAFF.

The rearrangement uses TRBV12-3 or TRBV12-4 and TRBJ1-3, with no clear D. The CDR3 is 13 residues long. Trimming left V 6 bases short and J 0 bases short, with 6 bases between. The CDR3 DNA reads TGTGCCAGCAGGGCCCTCTCTGGAAACACCATATATTTT. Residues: CASRALSGNTIYF.

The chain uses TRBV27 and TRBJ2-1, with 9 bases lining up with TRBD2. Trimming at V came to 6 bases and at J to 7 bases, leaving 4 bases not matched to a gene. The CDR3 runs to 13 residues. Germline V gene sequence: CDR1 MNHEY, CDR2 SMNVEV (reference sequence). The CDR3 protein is CASRGTSRNEQFF. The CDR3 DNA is TGTGCCAGCAGAGGGACTAGCCGTAATGAGCAGTTCTTC.

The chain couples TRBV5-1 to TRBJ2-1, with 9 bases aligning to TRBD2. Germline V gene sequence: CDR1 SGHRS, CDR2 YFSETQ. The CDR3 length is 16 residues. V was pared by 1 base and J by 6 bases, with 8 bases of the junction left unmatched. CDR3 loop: CASSLYGLAGFNEQFF. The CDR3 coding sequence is TGCGCCAGCAGCTTGTATGGCCTAGCGGGGTTCAATGAGCAGTTCTTC.

CDR3 sequence reads: CASSLPARDEQFF. In DNA form, the CDR3 reads TGTGCCAGCAGCTTACCCGCGCGAGATGAGCAGTTCTTC. The chain carries TRBV11-2 and TRBJ2-1, with D unclear. Trimming took off 2 bases at V and 8 bases at J, with 10 bases between the two ends. The germline CDR1 and CDR2 sequences are SGHAT and FQNNGV. This CDR3 region has 13 residues.

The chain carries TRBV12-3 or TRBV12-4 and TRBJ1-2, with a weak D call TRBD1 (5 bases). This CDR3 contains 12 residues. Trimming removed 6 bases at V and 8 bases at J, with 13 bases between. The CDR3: CASRPLGAGYTF. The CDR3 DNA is TGTGCCAGCAGACCATTAGGGGCGGGCTACACCTTC.

The CDR3 nucleotides are TGTGCCAGCAGCTTAGGGACAGCTGGCAACTATGGCTACACCTTC. The encoded protein is CASSLGTAGNYGYTF. V usage is TRBV7-9 and J usage is TRBJ1-2, with D possibly TRBD1 on 6 matching bases. In germline, CDR1 is SEHNR, CDR2 FQNEAQ (reference sequence). Trimming cost V 1 base and J 2 bases, with 11 bases left between them. There are 15 residues in the CDR3.

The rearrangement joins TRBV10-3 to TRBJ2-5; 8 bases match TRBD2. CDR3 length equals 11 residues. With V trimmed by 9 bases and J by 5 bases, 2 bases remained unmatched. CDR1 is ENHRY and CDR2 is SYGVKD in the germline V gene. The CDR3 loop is CAMSGGETQYF. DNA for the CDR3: TGTGCCATGTCGGGGGGGGAGACCCAGTACTTC.

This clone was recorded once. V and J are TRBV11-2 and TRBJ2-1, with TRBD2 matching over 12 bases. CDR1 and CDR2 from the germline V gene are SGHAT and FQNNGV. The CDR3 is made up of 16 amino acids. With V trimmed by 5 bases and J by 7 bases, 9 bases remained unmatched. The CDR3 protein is CASSARLAGAGNEQFF. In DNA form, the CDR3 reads TGTGCCAGCAGCGCCCGACTAGCGGGAGCGGGGAATGAGCAGTTCTTC.

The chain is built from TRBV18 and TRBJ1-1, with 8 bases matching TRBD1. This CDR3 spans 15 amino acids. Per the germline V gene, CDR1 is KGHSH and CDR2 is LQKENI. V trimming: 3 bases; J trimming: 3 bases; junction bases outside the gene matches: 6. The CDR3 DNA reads TGTGCCAGCTCACCTGTGGACAGGGCGTACACTGAAGCTTTCTTT. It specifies CASSPVDRAYTEAFF.

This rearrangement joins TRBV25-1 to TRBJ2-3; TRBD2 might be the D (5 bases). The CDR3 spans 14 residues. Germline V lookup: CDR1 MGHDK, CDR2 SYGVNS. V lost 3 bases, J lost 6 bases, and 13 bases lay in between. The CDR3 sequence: CASSEPSGYDTQYF. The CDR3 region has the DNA TGTGCCAGCAGTGAGCCCAGCGGTTACGATACGCAGTATTTT.

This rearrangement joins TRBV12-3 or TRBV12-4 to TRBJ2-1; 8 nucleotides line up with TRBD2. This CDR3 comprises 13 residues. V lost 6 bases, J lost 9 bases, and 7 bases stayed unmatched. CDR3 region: CASSLQRESEQFF. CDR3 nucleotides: TGTGCCAGCAGCCTTCAGCGGGAGTCTGAGCAGTTCTTC.

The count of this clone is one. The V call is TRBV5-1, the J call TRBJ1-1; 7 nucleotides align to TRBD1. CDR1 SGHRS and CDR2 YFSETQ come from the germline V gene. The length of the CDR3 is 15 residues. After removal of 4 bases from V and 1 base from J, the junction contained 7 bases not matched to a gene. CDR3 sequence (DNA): TGCGCCAGCAGCCTAGGTGGGACAGCGAACACTGAAGCTTTCTTT. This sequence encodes CASSLGGTANTEAFF.

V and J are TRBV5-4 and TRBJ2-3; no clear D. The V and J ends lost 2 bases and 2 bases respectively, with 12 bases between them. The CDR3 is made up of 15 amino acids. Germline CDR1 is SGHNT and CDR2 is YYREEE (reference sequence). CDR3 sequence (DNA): TGTGCCAGCAGCTTAAATACACCGATCACAGATACGCAGTATTTT. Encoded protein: CASSLNTPITDTQYF. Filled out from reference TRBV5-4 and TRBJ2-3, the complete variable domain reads ETGVTQSPTHLIKTRGQQVTLRCSSQSGHNTVSWYQQALGQGPQFIFQYYREEENGRGNFPPRFSGLQFPNYSSELNVNALELDDSALYLCASSLNTPITDTQYFGPGTRLTVL.

CDR3 coding DNA: TGTGCCAGTAGGGGGATACAATACAATGAGCAGTTCTTC. Translation: CASRGIQYNEQFF. J is TRBJ2-1 and V is TRBV19; D unclear. V was trimmed by 6 bases and J by 4 bases, leaving 10 bases between them. The CDR3 runs 13 residues. Germline-derived CDR1 and CDR2 are LNHDA and SQIVND (reference sequence).

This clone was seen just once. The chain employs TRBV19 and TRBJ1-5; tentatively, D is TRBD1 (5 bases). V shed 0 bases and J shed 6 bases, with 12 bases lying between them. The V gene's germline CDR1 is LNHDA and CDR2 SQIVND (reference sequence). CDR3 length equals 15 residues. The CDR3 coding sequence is TGTGCCAGTAGTATAGATCCGGCAGGGACTCAGCCCCAGCATTTT. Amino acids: CASSIDPAGTQPQHF.

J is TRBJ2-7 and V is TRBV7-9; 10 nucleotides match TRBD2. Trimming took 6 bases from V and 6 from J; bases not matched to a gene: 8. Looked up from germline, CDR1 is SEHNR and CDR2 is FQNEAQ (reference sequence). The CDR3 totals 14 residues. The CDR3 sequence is CASSAGLAISEQYV. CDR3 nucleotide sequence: TGTGCCAGCAGTGCGGGACTAGCGATAAGCGAGCAGTACGTC.

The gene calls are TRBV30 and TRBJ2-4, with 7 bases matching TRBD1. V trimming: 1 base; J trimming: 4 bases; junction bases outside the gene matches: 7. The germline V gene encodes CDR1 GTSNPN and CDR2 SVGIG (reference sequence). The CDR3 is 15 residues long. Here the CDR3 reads CAWSGQGFPKNIQYF. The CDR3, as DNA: TGTGCCTGGAGTGGACAGGGCTTCCCAAAAAACATTCAGTACTTC. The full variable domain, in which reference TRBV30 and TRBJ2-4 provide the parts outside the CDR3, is SQTIHQWPATLVQPVGSPLSLECTVEGTSNPNLYWYRQAAGRGLQLLFYSVGIGQISSEVPQNLSASRPQDRQFILSSKKLLLSDSGFYLCAWSGQGFPKNIQYFGAGTRLSVL.

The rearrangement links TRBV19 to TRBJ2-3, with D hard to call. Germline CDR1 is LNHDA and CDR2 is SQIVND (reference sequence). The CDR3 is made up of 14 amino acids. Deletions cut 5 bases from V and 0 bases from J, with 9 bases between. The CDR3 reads CASSEQPSTDTQYF. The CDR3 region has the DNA TGTGCCAGTAGTGAACAGCCTAGCACAGATACGCAGTATTTT.

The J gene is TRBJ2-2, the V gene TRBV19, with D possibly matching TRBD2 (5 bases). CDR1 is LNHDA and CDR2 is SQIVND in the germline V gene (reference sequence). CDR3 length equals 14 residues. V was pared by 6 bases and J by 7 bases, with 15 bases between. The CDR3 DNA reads TGTGCCAGTAGCCCCCCCGGGAAAATCGGGGAGCTGTTTTTT. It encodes CASSPPGKIGELFF.

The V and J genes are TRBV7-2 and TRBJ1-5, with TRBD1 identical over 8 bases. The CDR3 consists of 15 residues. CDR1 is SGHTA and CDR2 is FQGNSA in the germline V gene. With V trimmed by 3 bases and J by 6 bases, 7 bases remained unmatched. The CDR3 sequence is CASSFETGGGQPQHF. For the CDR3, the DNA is TGTGCCAGCAGCTTTGAAACAGGGGGAGGTCAGCCCCAGCATTTT.

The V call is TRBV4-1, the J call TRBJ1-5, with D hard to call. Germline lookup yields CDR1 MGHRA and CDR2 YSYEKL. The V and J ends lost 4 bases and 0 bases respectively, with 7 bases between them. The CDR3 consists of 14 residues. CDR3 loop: CASSLVYSNQPQHF. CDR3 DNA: TGCGCCAGCAGCCTGGTCTATAGCAATCAGCCCCAGCATTTT.